These 19 T cell receptor beta chains originate from one sample sequenced in a study of blood T cell repertoires in COVID-19. Clones were sequenced by immunoSEQ multiplex PCR, and TCRdb holds only the in-frame ones, with some missing. The sample shows approximately 270,000 clones, under 85% of them seen only once. Material: peripheral blood. All receptors derive from a human donor with COVID-19, enrolled during active disease. The donor label of this sample is uncertain.

The rearrangement links TRBV3-1 (or the pseudogene TRBV3-2) to TRBJ2-1; 7 positions agree with TRBD2. The length of the CDR3 is 17 residues. The junction had 11 bases not matched to a gene; V was cut back by 1 base and J by 5 bases. Germline-derived CDR1 and CDR2 are LGHDT and YNNKEL (reference sequence). CDR3 loop: CASSQGPRLAENNEQFF. The CDR3 coding sequence is TGTGCCAGCAGCCAAGGCCCCCGGCTAGCGGAAAACAATGAGCAGTTCTTC.

The table lists this clone with a few counts. This sequence joins TRBV6-6 and TRBJ1-2; 10 nucleotides align to TRBD1. The CDR3 is made up of 14 amino acids. Germline assignment: CDR1 MNHNY and CDR2 SVGAGI (reference sequence). The trim removed 5 bases at V and 2 bases at J, leaving 2 bases unmatched. CDR3 protein: CASSRQGANYGYTF. The CDR3 region has the DNA TGTGCCAGCAGTAGACAGGGGGCGAACTATGGCTACACCTTC.

The rearrangement uses TRBV10-3 and TRBJ2-7, with D perhaps matching TRBD2 (5 bases). The CDR3 covers 12 residues. CDR1 ENHRY and CDR2 SYGVKD come from the germline V gene. V lost 6 bases to trimming and J lost 1 base, with 7 bases between them. In nucleotides, the CDR3 is TGTGCCATCAGGGACTTTTCCTACGAGCAGTACTTC. The encoded protein is CAIRDFSYEQYF.

The chain carries TRBV11-2 and TRBJ2-1, with TRBD2 identical over 11 bases. Trimming at V came to 3 bases and at J to 8 bases, leaving 6 bases not matched to a gene. The CDR3 consists of 15 residues. Germline lookup yields CDR1 SGHAT and CDR2 FQNNGV. CDR3 coding DNA: TGTGCCAGCAGCTTCGAACTAGCGGGAGTTGATGAGCAGTTCTTC. Residues: CASSFELAGVDEQFF.

The chain has TRBV30 and TRBJ1-5; D remains ambiguous. Germline loops: CDR1 GTSNPN, CDR2 SVGIG (reference sequence). The ends were cut back, 1 base at V and 7 bases at J, with 14 bases in the middle. This CDR3 region has 14 residues. CDR3 in amino acids: CAWSARLAGQPQHF. The CDR3, as DNA: TGTGCCTGGAGTGCCCGACTGGCGGGCCAGCCCCAGCATTTT.

The genes are TRBV11-2 and TRBJ2-7; D remains ambiguous. The ends were cut back, 3 bases at V and 6 bases at J, with 12 bases in the middle. From germline, CDR1 is SGHAT and CDR2 FQNNGV. The CDR3 is made up of 13 amino acids. The CDR3 DNA reads as TGTGCCAGCAGCTTGGTTGGGCAGGTCGAGCAGTACTTC. Protein sequence: CASSLVGQVEQYF. The full variable domain, its missing parts supplied by reference TRBV11-2 and TRBJ2-7, is EAGVAQSPRYKIIEKRQSVAFWCNPISGHATLYWYQQILGQGPKLLIQFQNNGVVDDSQLPKDRFSAERLKGVDSTLKIQPAKLEDSAVYLCASSLVGQVEQYFGPGTRLTVT.

The chain combines TRBV3-1 (or the pseudogene TRBV3-2) with TRBJ2-7; D remains unclear. Deletions cut 5 bases from V and 2 bases from J, with 16 bases between. CDR3 length: 15 amino acids. Looked up from germline, CDR1 is LGHDT and CDR2 is YNNKEL (reference sequence). CDR3 nucleotides: TGTGCCAGCAGCGAGGCCACCCGCCCCACCTACGAGCAGTACTTC. This translates into CASSEATRPTYEQYF.

The chain couples TRBV7-2 to TRBJ2-3, with D unclear. The CDR3 loop spans 14 amino acids. The V end lost 1 base, the J end lost 6 bases, and 11 bases lay between the germline ends. Germline V CDR1 and CDR2: SGHTA, FQGNSA. The CDR3 reads CASSLDRRSDTQYF. CDR3 sequence (DNA): TGTGCCAGCAGCTTAGATCGGAGATCGGATACGCAGTATTTT.

This clone was recorded once. The chain combines TRBV2 with TRBJ1-6; 9 bases line up with TRBD1. This CDR3 contains 15 residues. CDR1 SNHLY and CDR2 FYNNEI come from the germline V gene. Trimming cost V 6 bases and J 7 bases; bases outside gene matches: 7. CDR3 residues: CASSVGGTGNSPLHF. CDR3 in DNA: TGTGCCAGCAGCGTAGGGGGGACAGGGAATTCACCCCTCCACTTT. Complete variable domain (other parts from reference TRBV2 and TRBJ1-6): EPEVTQTPSHQVTQMGQEVILRCVPISNHLYFYWYRQILGQKVEFLVSFYNNEISEKSEIFDDQFSVERPDGSNFTLKIRSTKLEDSAMYFCASSVGGTGNSPLHFGNGTRLTVT.

As DNA, the CDR3 is TGTGCCATCAGCGATAAAGGGGGCGGCTATGGCTACACCTTC. It codes for CAISDKGGGYGYTF. The rearrangement links TRBV10-3 to TRBJ1-2, with TRBD1 identical over 7 bases. The CDR3 has 14 residues. The ends lost 6 bases at V and 4 bases at J; junction bases unmatched: 8. Germline V gene data show CDR1 as ENHRY and CDR2 as SYGVKD.

The count of this clone is one. The J gene is TRBJ2-1, the V gene TRBV4-1; maybe TRBD1 (6 bases). Germline V gene sequence: CDR1 MGHRA, CDR2 YSYEKL. The CDR3 spans 15 residues. With 4 bases removed from V and 6 bases from J, the gap between germline ends came to 16 bases. The CDR3 is CASSPRKEGGNEQFF. CDR3 sequence (DNA): TGCGCCAGCAGCCCTCGAAAGGAAGGGGGCAATGAGCAGTTCTTC.

This rearrangement joins TRBV19 to TRBJ1-4; TRBD1 matches 7 bases. The CDR3 contains 17 residues. V lost 7 bases to trimming and J lost 0 bases; unmatched junction nucleotides: 11. Germline loops: CDR1 LNHDA, CDR2 SQIVND (reference sequence). For the CDR3, the DNA is TGTGCCAGTACCTATAGGGGACAGACGTCAACTAATGAAAAACTGTTTTTT. Its translation: CASTYRGQTSTNEKLFF.

In its sample, this clone was seen a few times. The chain couples TRBV27 to TRBJ1-2; tentative D call: TRBD1 (5 bases). Trimming removed 4 bases at V and 5 bases at J, with 14 bases between. This CDR3 spans 14 amino acids. The germline V gene encodes CDR1 MNHEY and CDR2 SMNVEV (reference sequence). The CDR3 DNA reads TGTGCCAGCAGTTGGGACTCCGGAGGATATGGCTACACCTTC. It codes for CASSWDSGGYGYTF.

This chain uses TRBV28 with TRBJ1-6, with 7 bases identical to TRBD1. The CDR3 spans 16 residues. Unmatched junction bases numbered 5, after V lost 2 bases and J lost 4 bases. Germline V gene lookup returns CDR1 MDHEN and CDR2 SYDVKM. CDR3 protein: CASSLPGQSYNSPLHF. CDR3 coding DNA: TGTGCCAGCAGTTTACCGGGACAGTCTTATAATTCACCCCTCCACTTT.

Here the CDR3 DNA reads TGTGCCAGTAGTATAGTTCAGGGGAACACCGGGGAGCTGTTTTTT. It yields the protein CASSIVQGNTGELFF. The chain combines TRBV19 with TRBJ2-2; tentatively, D is TRBD1 (5 bases). The V end was cut by 1 base, the J end by 1 base, with 7 bases between. Germline V lookup: CDR1 LNHDA, CDR2 SQIVND (reference sequence). The CDR3 covers 15 residues.

CDR3 in DNA: TGTGCCAGCAGTCCGCAGTCATACGAGCAGTACTTC. It yields the protein CASSPQSYEQYF. The V gene is TRBV6-6, the J gene TRBJ2-7, with no clear D. Per germline, CDR1 MNHNY and CDR2 SVGAGI (reference sequence). Trimming took 5 bases from V and 4 from J, leaving 9 bases between them. The CDR3 sequence is 12 residues long.

This chain links TRBV6-5 with TRBJ2-7, with D perhaps matching TRBD1 (5 bases). CDR3 length: 12 amino acids. Germline loops: CDR1 MNHEY, CDR2 SVGAGI. V shed 6 bases and J shed 4 bases, with 10 bases lying between them. For the CDR3, the DNA is TGTGCCAGCAGGAGAGACAGTTACGAGCAGTACTTC. Encoded protein: CASRRDSYEQYF.

V is TRBV27 and J is TRBJ2-7; D remains ambiguous. There are 14 residues in the CDR3. Between the trimmed V and J ends, which lost 5 bases and 2 bases, there was a span of 13 bases. The germline V gene has CDR1 MNHEY and CDR2 SMNVEV (reference sequence). As DNA, the CDR3 is TGTGCCAGCAGTCCCGTGGGCACCACCTACGAGCAGTACTTC. Translating it yields CASSPVGTTYEQYF.

J is TRBJ2-3 and V is TRBV3-1 (or the pseudogene TRBV3-2), with 9 bases that match TRBD2. The germline V gene has CDR1 LGHDT and CDR2 YNNKEL (reference sequence). The CDR3 contains 14 residues. Trimming cost V 8 bases and J 1 base; bases outside gene matches: 4. The CDR3 nucleotides are TGTGCCAGCCAGCGACTAGCGGGCACAGATACGCAGTATTTT. Translation: CASQRLAGTDTQYF.